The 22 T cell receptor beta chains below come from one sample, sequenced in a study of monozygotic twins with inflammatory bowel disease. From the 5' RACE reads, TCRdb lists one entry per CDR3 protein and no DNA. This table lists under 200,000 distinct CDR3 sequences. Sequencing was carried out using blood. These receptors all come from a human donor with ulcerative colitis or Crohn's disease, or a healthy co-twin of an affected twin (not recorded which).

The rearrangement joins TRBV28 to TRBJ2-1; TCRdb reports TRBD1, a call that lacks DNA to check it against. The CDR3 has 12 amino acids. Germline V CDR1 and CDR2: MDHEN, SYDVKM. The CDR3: CASTRSRGEQFF.

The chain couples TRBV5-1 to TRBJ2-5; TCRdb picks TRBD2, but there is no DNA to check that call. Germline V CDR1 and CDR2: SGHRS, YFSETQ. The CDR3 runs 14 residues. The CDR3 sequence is CASAGTTYQETQYF.

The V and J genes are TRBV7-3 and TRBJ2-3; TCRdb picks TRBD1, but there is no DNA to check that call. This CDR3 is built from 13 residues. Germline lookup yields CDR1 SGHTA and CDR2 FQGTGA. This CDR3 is CASSLMTGDTQYF.

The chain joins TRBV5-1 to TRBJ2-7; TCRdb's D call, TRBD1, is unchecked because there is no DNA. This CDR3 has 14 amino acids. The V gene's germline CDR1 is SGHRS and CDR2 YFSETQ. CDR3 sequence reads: CASSRGQLTYEQYF.

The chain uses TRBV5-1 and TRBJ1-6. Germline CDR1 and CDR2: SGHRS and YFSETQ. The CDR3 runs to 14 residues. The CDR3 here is CASSLGEPNSPLHF.

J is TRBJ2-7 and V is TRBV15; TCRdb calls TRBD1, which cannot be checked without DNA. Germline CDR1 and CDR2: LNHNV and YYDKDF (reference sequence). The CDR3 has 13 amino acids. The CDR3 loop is CATSRGSDPGQYF.

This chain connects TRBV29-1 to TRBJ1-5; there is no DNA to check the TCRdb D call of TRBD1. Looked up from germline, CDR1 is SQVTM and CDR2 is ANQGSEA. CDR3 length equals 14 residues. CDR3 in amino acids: CSVEETTENQPQHF.

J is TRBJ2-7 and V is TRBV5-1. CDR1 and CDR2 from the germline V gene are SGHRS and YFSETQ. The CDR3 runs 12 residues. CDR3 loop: CASRAGTYEQYF. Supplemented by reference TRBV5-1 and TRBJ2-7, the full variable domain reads KAGVTQTPRYLIKTRGQQVTLSCSPISGHRSVSWYQQTPGQGLQFLFEYFSETQRNKGNFPGRFSGRQFSNSRSEMNVSTLELGDSALYLCASRAGTYEQYFGPGTRLTVT.

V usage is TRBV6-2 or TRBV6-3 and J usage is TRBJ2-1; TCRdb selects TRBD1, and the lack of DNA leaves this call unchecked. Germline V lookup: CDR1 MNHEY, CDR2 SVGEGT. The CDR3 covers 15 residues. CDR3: CASSGYRGPYNEQFF.

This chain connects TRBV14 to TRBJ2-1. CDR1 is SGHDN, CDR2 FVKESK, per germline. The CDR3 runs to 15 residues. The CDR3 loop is CASSQDRARINEQFF.

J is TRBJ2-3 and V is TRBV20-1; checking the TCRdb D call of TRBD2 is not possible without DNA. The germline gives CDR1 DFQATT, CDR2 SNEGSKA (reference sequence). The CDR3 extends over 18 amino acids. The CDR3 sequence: CSARDATSGRIYTDTQYF.

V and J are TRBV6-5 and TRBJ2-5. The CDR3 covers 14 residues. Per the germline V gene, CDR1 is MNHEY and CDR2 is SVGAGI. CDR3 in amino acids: CASSYSYLGETQYF.

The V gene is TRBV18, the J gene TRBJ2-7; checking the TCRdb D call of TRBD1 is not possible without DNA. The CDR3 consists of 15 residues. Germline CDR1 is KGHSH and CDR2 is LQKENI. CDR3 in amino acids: CASSPLQGWSYEQYF. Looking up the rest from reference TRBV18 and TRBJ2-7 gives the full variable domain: NAGVMQNPRHLVRRRGQEARLRCSPMKGHSHVYWYRQLPEEGLKFMVYLQKENIIDESGMPKERFSAEFPKEGPSILRIQQVVRGDSAAYFCASSPLQGWSYEQYFGPGTRLTVT.

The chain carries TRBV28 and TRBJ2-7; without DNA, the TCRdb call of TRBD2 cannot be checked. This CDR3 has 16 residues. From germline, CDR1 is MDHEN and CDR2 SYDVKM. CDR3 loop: CASSHAGAGDFYEQYF.

The CDR3 spells CASSTRTGSEQYF. The chain joins TRBV27 to TRBJ2-7; TCRdb outputs TRBD1, but without DNA this stays unchecked. The CDR3 is 13 residues long. Per the germline V gene, CDR1 is MNHEY and CDR2 is SMNVEV (reference sequence).

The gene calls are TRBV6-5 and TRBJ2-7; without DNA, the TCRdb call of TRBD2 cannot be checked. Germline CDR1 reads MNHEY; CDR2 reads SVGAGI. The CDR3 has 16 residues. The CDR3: CASSYRGLAGGLGQYF.

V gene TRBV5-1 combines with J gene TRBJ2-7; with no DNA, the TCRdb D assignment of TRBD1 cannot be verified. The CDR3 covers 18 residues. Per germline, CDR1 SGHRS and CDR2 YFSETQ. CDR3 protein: CASSLGPPGRSTYYEQYF.

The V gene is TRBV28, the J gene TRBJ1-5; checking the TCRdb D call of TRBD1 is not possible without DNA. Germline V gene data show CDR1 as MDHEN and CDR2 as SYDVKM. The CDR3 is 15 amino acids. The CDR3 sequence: CASSGGPSGDQPQHF. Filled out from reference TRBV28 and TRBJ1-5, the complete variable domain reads DVKVTQSSRYLVKRTGEKVFLECVQDMDHENMFWYRQDPGLGLRLIYFSYDVKMKEKGDIPEGYSVSREKKERFSLILESASTNQTSMYLCASSGGPSGDQPQHFGDGTRLSIL.

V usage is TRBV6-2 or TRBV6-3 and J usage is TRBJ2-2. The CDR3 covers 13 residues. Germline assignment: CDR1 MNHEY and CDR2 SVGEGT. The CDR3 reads CASSYKETGELFF.

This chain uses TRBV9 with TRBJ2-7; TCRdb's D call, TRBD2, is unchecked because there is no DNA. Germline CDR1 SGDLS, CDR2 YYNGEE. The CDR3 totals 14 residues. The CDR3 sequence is CASSIAGPSYEQYF.

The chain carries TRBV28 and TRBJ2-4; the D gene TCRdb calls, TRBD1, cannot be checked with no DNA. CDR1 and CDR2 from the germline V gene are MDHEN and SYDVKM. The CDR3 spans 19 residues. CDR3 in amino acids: CASSFGVAGATRAKNIQYF.

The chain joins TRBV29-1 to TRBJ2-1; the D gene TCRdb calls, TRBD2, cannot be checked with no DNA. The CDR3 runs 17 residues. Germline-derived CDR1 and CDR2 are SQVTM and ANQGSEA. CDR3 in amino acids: CSVEERVLAGDYNEQFF.